The entry that follows covers one T cell receptor beta chain sequence. The antigen this receptor binds is unknown. Mismatch with germline at one junction end may stem from a read error. This sample is part of a study of shared clonotypes between healthy human individuals (dated by TCRdb to 2018 to 2020). About the study as a whole: A couple of women and a few men aged 18 to 49 years were included in the cohort. For each donor, CD4 naive and CD4 memory were each given three plates, CD8 naive was given two plates, and CD8 memory was given one plate. The study deeply sequenced blood TCR repertoires of about five healthy adults to estimate repertoire size and the extent of clonotype sharing between individuals. Different laboratories and diverse techniques were used to prepare libraries and sequence TCR repertoires, to increase sequencing depth and limit assay-specific biases. Per donor, leukapheresis produced somewhere between about 0.94 and 8.9 billion PBMCs. What the work shows at the level of the full study, not this receptor alone: Clonotypes shared by all four sorted-subset donors showed higher generation probabilities than non-shared clonotypes. Naive subsets generally had larger estimated clonotype richness than memory subsets. Sampling was limited to blood, and TCR repertoires in tissue likely differ from TCR repertoires in blood. Pairwise subsampling indicated that sequencing depth was expected to affect the degree of clonotype sharing among donors. Because the study included only a small number of donors, the genetic and exposure-history diversity represented was limited. Across a handful of donors, roughly 5.1% of naive CD4, approximately 4% of naive CD8, 2% to 2.5% of memory CD4, and 0.3% to 0.45% of memory CD8 clonotypes were shared. Incomplete sequencing was indicated by rarefaction of sorted-subset datasets, despite the large sequencing depth.

The germline V gene (reference sequence) yields SGHKS for CDR1 and YYEKEE for CDR2. The CDR3 goes from the cysteine to the phenylalanine over 14 residues. The sequence is cut down to CDR3 DNA, 42 bases in frame from base 1. Healthy HIV-negative adults with no recently reported acute infections or vaccinations were included as donors. Every donor was a Caucasian adult living in Nashville, Tennessee, USA. Magnetic negative selection was used to enrich CD4+ T cells, after which naive cells were positively selected on CD45RA and the negative fraction became the memory subset. Blood was obtained by leukapheresis, after which PBMCs were separated by Ficoll-Histopaque density gradient centrifugation and cryopreserved in liquid nitrogen vapor phase. Analytical flow cytometry was used to check the purity and quantity of each magnetically sorted T cell population. Genomic DNA was isolated from each sorted fraction and quantified by UV absorbance on a Nanodrop 2000c.

TCR CDR3 regions were amplified from genomic DNA by multiplex PCR using the deep immunoSEQ assay. Extracted genomic DNA from each cell subset was spread evenly across all wells of several immunoSEQ 96-well plates, with each plate serving as a replicate. Each replicate PCR for sorted subsets received about 0.2 ug genomic DNA, equal to roughly 29,000 T cell genomes. Purified libraries were quantified with a Qubit 3.0 fluorometer, sized on a Bioanalyzer 2100, and re-quantified with the KAPA Library Quantification kit. A separate single-read 150-cycle Illumina NextSeq 550 flow cell was used to sequence each immunoSEQ 96-well plate. In the paper's pipeline: The immunoSEQ output contained only junctional sequences without quality scores, so filtering could not match that applied to full-length reads. To assign V/J genes and CDR3, sequences were annotated against IMGT germline references using PyIR, a Python wrapper for IgBLAST v1.9. Reads were removed for weak V/J assignments (E-value above 1e-6), missing CDR3, stop codons, out-of-frame junctions, or ambiguous translated residues. V3J clonotypes were defined as sequences sharing an identical inferred V gene, J gene, and CDR3 amino acid sequence. Percentage overlap between repertoires was computed as shared unique clonotypes divided by the size of the smaller repertoire. Richness of each repertoire was evaluated using RTK rarefaction, the Chao1 estimator, and Recon v2.1 estimates of unobserved clonotypes. OLGA was used to compute generation probabilities for all TCRbeta clonotypes that the gDNA method yielded from a few donors. The source is immuneACCESS, and TCRdb retained only in-frame sequences with V and J called. Part of the clones is not carried over; for the studies checked, unresolved V genes explain less than half of this, and the remainder is unexplained. That table furnishes V, J and clone size, whereas the DNA furnished D and trimming. The sample contains 1.6 million or so clones, approximately 96% of them found a single time. The ten largest clones capture approximately 1.1% of the sample.

This sequence originates from a man in his thirties or forties in good health. Material: naive CD4+ T cells sorted from blood. The cell subset or site label, as the study defines it: CD45RA+ positively selected. The chain links TRBV5-5 with TRBJ2-1; TRBD2 agrees with 11 junctional bases. The DNA sequence follows: TGTGCCTCCCATAGCGGGAGGGCCTATAATGAGCAGTTCTTC. The translation is CASHSGRAYNEQFF. The full variable domain, with segments outside the CDR3 supplied by the reference TRBV5-5 and TRBJ2-1 proteins, appears as DAGVTQSPTHLIKTRGQQVTLRCSPISGHKSVSWYQQVLGQGPQFIFQYYEKEERGRGNFPDRFSARQFPNYSSELNVNALLLGDSALYLCASHSGRAYNEQFFGPGTRLTVL.